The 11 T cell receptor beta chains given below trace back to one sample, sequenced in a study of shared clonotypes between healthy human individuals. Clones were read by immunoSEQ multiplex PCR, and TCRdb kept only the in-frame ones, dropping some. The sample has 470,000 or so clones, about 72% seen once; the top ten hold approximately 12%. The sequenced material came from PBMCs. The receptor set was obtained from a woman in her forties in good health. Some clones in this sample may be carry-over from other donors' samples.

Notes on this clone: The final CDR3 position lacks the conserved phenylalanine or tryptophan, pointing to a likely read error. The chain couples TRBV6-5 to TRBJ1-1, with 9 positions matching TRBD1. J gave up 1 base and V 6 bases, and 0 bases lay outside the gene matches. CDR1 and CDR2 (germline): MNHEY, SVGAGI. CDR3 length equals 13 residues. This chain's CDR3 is CASRQGANTEAFL. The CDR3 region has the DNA TGTGCCAGCAGACAGGGGGCGAACACTGAAGCTTTCCTT.

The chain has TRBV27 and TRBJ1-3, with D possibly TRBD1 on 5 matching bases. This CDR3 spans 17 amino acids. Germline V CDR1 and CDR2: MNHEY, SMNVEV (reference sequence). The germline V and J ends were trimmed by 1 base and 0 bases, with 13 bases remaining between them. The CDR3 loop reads CASSLYAGTSSGNTIYF. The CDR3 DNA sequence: TGTGCCAGCAGTTTATACGCCGGGACGAGCTCTGGAAACACCATATATTTT.

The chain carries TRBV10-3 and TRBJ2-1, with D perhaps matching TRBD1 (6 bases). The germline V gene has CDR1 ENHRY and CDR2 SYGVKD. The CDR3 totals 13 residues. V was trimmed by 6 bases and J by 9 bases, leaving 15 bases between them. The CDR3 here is CAIRAGDKGEQFF. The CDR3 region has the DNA TGTGCCATCAGGGCAGGGGATAAGGGTGAGCAGTTCTTC.

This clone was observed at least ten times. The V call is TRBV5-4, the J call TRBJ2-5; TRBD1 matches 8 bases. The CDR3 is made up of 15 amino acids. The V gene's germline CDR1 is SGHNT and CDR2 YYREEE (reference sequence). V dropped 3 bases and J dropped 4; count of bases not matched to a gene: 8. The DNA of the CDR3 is TGTGCCAGCAGCTATAGACAGGGGATAGGAGAGACCCAGTACTTC. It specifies CASSYRQGIGETQYF.

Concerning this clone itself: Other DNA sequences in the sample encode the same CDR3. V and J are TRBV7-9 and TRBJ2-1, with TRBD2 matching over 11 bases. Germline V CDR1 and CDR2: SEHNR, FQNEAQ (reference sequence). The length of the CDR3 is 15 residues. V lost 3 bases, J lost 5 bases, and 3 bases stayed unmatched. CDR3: CASSFRTSGHNEQFF. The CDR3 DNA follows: TGTGCCAGCAGCTTTAGGACTAGCGGGCACAATGAGCAGTTCTTC.

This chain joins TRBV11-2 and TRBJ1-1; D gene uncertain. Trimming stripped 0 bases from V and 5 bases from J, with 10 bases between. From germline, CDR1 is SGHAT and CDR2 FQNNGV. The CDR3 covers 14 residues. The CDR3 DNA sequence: TGTGCCAGCAGCTTAGAGGGTACGGTTACTGAAGCTTTCTTT. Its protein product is CASSLEGTVTEAFF.

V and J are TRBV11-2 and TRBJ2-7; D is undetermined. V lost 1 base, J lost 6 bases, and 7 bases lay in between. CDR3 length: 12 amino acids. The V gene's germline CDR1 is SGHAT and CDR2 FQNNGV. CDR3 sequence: CASSLAALEQYF. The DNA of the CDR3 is TGTGCCAGCAGCTTAGCTGCGCTCGAGCAGTACTTC.

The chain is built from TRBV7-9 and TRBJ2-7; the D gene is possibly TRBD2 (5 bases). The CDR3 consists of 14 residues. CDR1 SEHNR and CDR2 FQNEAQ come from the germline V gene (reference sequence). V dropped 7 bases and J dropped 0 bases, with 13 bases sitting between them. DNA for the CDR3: TGTGCCAGCAAAAGTCAAGCGGACTCCTACGAGCAGTACTTC. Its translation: CASKSQADSYEQYF. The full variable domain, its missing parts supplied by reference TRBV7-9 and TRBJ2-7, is DTGVSQNPRHKITKRGQNVTFRCDPISEHNRLYWYRQTLGQGPEFLTYFQNEAQLEKSRLLSDRFSAERPKGSFSTLEIQRTEQGDSAMYLCASKSQADSYEQYFGPGTRLTVT.

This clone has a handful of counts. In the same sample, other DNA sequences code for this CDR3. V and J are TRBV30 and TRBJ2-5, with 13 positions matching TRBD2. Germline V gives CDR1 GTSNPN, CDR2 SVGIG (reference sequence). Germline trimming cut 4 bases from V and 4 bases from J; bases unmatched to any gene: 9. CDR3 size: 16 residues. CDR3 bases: TGTGCCTGGAATTCCGGGACTAGCGGGATGGGAGAGACCCAGTACTTC. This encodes CAWNSGTSGMGETQYF.

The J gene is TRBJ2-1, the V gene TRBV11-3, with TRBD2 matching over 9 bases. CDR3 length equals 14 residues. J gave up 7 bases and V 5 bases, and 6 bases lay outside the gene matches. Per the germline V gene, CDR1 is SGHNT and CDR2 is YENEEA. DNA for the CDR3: TGTGCCAGCAGCCTTCTAGCGGGAAGTAATGAGCAGTTCTTC. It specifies CASSLLAGSNEQFF.

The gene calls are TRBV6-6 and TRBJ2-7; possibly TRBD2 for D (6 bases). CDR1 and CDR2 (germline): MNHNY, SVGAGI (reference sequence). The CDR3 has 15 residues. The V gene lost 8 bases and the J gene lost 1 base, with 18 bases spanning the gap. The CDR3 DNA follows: TGTGCCAGCCAACGGGGCCTAGCGAGGTCCTACGAGCAGTACTTC. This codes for CASQRGLARSYEQYF.